Below, 23 T cell receptor beta chains from the same sample are listed, as sequenced in a study of blood T cell repertoires in COVID-19. Data came from immunoSEQ multiplex PCR; TCRdb stores just in-frame clones and leaves some out. The table has some 130,000 clones, 84% seen once. The material sequenced was peripheral blood. The receptors stem from a human donor in a cohort sampled during active COVID-19.

The J gene is TRBJ1-5, the V gene TRBV7-2; D not certain. The germline V gene has CDR1 SGHTA and CDR2 FQGNSA. The length of the CDR3 is 13 residues. Trimming took off 3 bases at V and 0 bases at J, with 3 bases between the two ends. The CDR3 here is CASSFHSNQPQHF. In DNA, the CDR3 is TGTGCCAGCAGCTTCCATAGCAATCAGCCCCAGCATTTT.

The chain couples TRBV9 to TRBJ1-1; 9 nucleotides agree with TRBD1. The germline V gene has CDR1 SGDLS and CDR2 YYNGEE. After removal of 0 bases from V and 0 bases from J, the junction contained 3 bases not matched to a gene. CDR3 length equals 16 residues. The CDR3 DNA is TGTGCCAGCAGCGTAGAGACAGGGGGATTGAACACTGAAGCTTTCTTT. This codes for CASSVETGGLNTEAFF.

The chain carries TRBV7-2 and TRBJ1-3; a possible D gene is TRBD1 (5 bases). V was trimmed by 0 bases and J by 0 bases, leaving 15 bases between them. This CDR3 has 18 amino acids. Germline loops: CDR1 SGHTA, CDR2 FQGNSA. Written as DNA, the CDR3 is TGTGCCAGCAGCTTAGCGTTTTACGGACAACGCTCTGGAAACACCATATATTTT. Translation: CASSLAFYGQRSGNTIYF.

The chain uses TRBV6-5 and TRBJ2-2, with 7 positions matching TRBD1. Losses at the gene ends were 6 bases for V and 7 bases for J; bases not matched to a gene: 5. CDR1 MNHEY and CDR2 SVGAGI come from the germline V gene. This CDR3 contains 13 residues. The CDR3 DNA reads as TGTGCCAGCAGACGGACAGGAGTCGGGGAGCTGTTTTTT. Protein: CASRRTGVGELFF.

J is TRBJ1-1 and V is TRBV6-5; D is uncertain. Germline V lookup: CDR1 MNHEY, CDR2 SVGAGI. The CDR3 loop spans 13 amino acids. Trimming left V 4 bases short and J 5 bases short, with 11 bases between. CDR3 sequence reads: CASSFNPETEAFF. The CDR3 bases are TGTGCCAGCAGTTTTAATCCGGAGACTGAAGCTTTCTTT.

The chain combines TRBV29-1 with TRBJ2-1; D perhaps matches TRBD2 (5 bases). Germline V gene data show CDR1 as SQVTM and CDR2 as ANQGSEA. Trimming pared 5 bases from V and 6 bases from J, leaving 14 bases between. CDR3 size: 13 residues. CDR3 sequence (DNA): TGCAGCGTTAGGGAGACGGCTTCCAATGAGCAGTTCTTC. Its protein product is CSVRETASNEQFF.

This sequence joins TRBV18 and TRBJ2-4; 10 bases line up with TRBD1. The CDR3 is 14 amino acids. The V and J ends lost 3 bases and 6 bases, in that order; junction bases with no gene match: 2. Germline V gene sequence: CDR1 KGHSH, CDR2 LQKENI. This CDR3 reads CASSPDRGINIQYF. CDR3 in DNA: TGTGCCAGCTCACCGGACAGGGGGATAAACATTCAGTACTTC.

This rearrangement joins TRBV6-2 or TRBV6-3 to TRBJ2-1; unclear D gene. Trimming removed 0 bases at V and 6 bases at J, with 12 bases between. The germline V gene encodes CDR1 MNHEY and CDR2 SVGEGT. CDR3 length: 15 residues. The CDR3 DNA reads as TGTGCCAGCAGTTACTCGGGCCAGTACCTCAATGAGCAGTTCTTC. It is translated as CASSYSGQYLNEQFF.

This chain connects TRBV5-1 to TRBJ2-3, with D maybe TRBD2 (6 bases). CDR3 length equals 18 residues. Germline V gene data show CDR1 as SGHRS and CDR2 as YFSETQ. V was pared by 0 bases and J by 0 bases, with 17 bases between. CDR3 residues: CASSLGPHLAGSTDTQYF. In nucleotides, the CDR3 is TGCGCCAGCAGCTTGGGGCCCCATCTGGCGGGGAGCACAGATACGCAGTATTTT.

This chain uses TRBV2 with TRBJ1-2; D is unresolved. CDR1 and CDR2 (germline): SNHLY, FYNNEI. The CDR3 loop spans 13 amino acids. V was clipped by 6 bases and J by 6 bases, with 14 bases between them. The CDR3 DNA is TGTGCCAGCAGGTTCCGAGAGGGAGATGGCTACACCTTC. Translation gives CASRFREGDGYTF. Variable domain in full (rest from reference TRBV2 and TRBJ1-2): EPEVTQTPSHQVTQMGQEVILRCVPISNHLYFYWYRQILGQKVEFLVSFYNNEISEKSEIFDDQFSVERPDGSNFTLKIRSTKLEDSAMYFCASRFREGDGYTFGSGTRLTVV.

The V and J genes are TRBV15 and TRBJ2-7, with D possibly TRBD2 on 5 matching bases. V lost 6 bases and J lost 5, with 23 bases in between. CDR1 LNHNV and CDR2 YYDKDF come from the germline V gene (reference sequence). The CDR3 has 16 residues. The CDR3 nucleotides read TGTGCCACCAGTTATAGACTAAGAGCTTTTGAGGACGAGCAGTACTTC. Its protein product is CATSYRLRAFEDEQYF.

The chain combines TRBV2 with TRBJ2-7; D is possibly TRBD1 (6 bases). V was pared by 7 bases and J by 0 bases, with 13 bases between. The CDR3 is 14 amino acids. Germline V gene sequence: CDR1 SNHLY, CDR2 FYNNEI. The CDR3 protein is CASNPGAGSYEQYV. CDR3 nucleotide sequence: TGTGCCAGCAACCCAGGGGCGGGCTCCTACGAGCAGTACGTC.

The chain recombines TRBV5-5 with TRBJ1-1; the match to TRBD1 covers 9 bases. This CDR3 has 14 residues. V dropped 5 bases and J dropped 5; count of bases not matched to a gene: 7. The germline V gene has CDR1 SGHKS and CDR2 YYEKEE (reference sequence). DNA of the CDR3: TGTGCCAGCAGTGGGACAGGGAGAGATACTGAAGCTTTCTTT. Translated: CASSGTGRDTEAFF.

The rearrangement links TRBV2 to TRBJ1-1; no reliable D call. Per germline, CDR1 SNHLY and CDR2 FYNNEI. V lost 6 bases to trimming and J lost 5 bases, with 7 bases between them. The CDR3 covers 11 residues. The CDR3 region has the DNA TGTGCCAGCAGAGTCGAGACTGAAGCTTTCTTT. It translates to CASRVETEAFF.

The V gene is TRBV3-1 (or the pseudogene TRBV3-2), the J gene TRBJ2-2, with D unresolved. The V gene's germline CDR1 is LGHDT and CDR2 YNNKEL (reference sequence). Trimming cost V 4 bases and J 5 bases, with 8 bases left between them. This CDR3 has 13 residues. The CDR3 reads CASSPSPTGELFF. In DNA, the CDR3 is TGTGCCAGCAGCCCGAGTCCGACCGGGGAGCTGTTTTTT.

Only one count was recorded for this clone. The V gene is TRBV7-6, the J gene TRBJ2-1, with a weak D call TRBD1 (5 bases). V lost 2 bases to trimming and J lost 2 bases, with 13 bases between them. Germline-derived CDR1 and CDR2 are SGHVS and FNYEAQ. The CDR3 runs 16 residues. The CDR3 DNA reads as TGTGCCAGCAGCTTAAGGGGCAGTACTGCCTACAATGAGCAGTTCTTC. Its protein is CASSLRGSTAYNEQFF.

V and J are TRBV5-1 and TRBJ2-2; D perhaps matches TRBD2 (6 bases). Germline lookup yields CDR1 SGHRS and CDR2 YFSETQ. CDR3 length equals 16 residues. V lost 0 bases to trimming and J lost 6 bases, with 15 bases between them. CDR3 region: CASSLAANTGAGELFF. DNA of the CDR3: TGCGCCAGCAGCTTGGCCGCAAATACGGGGGCCGGGGAGCTGTTTTTT.

In its sample, this clone was seen once. This chain uses TRBV6-5 with TRBJ1-1; 9 nucleotides line up with TRBD1. There are 15 residues in the CDR3. Trimming cost V 4 bases and J 1 base; bases outside gene matches: 4. Germline V gene lookup returns CDR1 MNHEY and CDR2 SVGAGI. The CDR3 loop reads CASSFSTGGNTEAFF. The CDR3 DNA reads TGTGCCAGCAGTTTCTCGACAGGGGGGAACACTGAAGCTTTCTTT.

The genes are TRBV21-1 and TRBJ1-1. TRBV21-1 is assigned pseudogene status. This CDR3 contains 15 residues. CDR3 sequence: CASSKEGRGGTEAFF. CDR3 DNA sequence: TGTGCCAGCAGCAAAGAGGGACGGGGGGGGACTGAAGCTTTCTTT.

This clone showed up just once. The V and J genes are TRBV9 and TRBJ2-1; 7 bases align to TRBD1. The germline CDR1 and CDR2 sequences are SGDLS and YYNGEE. The CDR3 loop spans 15 amino acids. With 3 bases clipped from V and 2 bases from J, the junction kept 5 bases outside the gene matches. CDR3 sequence: CASSAGTVTYNEQFF. The CDR3 DNA is TGTGCCAGCAGCGCAGGGACAGTCACCTACAATGAGCAGTTCTTC.

This clone was observed once. This chain links TRBV4-3 with TRBJ2-3, with D unresolved. Trimming cost V 1 base and J 5 bases, with 10 bases left between them. This CDR3 is 14 amino acids long. Germline V gene data show CDR1 as LGHNA and CDR2 as YSLEER. The CDR3 loop is CASSQVVALDTQYF. The CDR3 bases are TGCGCCAGCAGCCAAGTGGTGGCCCTAGATACGCAGTATTTT.

The chain recombines TRBV6-2 or TRBV6-3 with TRBJ1-2, with 7 bases aligning to TRBD1. From germline, CDR1 is MNHEY and CDR2 SVGEGT. There are 13 residues in the CDR3. J was trimmed by 4 bases and V by 2 bases; bases with no gene match: 1. CDR3 sequence: CASSYRQGYGYTF. Written as DNA, the CDR3 is TGTGCCAGCAGTTACAGACAGGGCTATGGCTACACCTTC.

V is TRBV11-3 and J is TRBJ1-6; D possibly corresponds to TRBD1 (6 bases). Germline CDR1 and CDR2: SGHNT and YENEEA. The CDR3 contains 14 residues. V was pared by 2 bases and J by 9 bases, with 11 bases between. The CDR3 is CASSLYREGSPLHF. CDR3 bases: TGTGCCAGCAGCTTATACAGGGAAGGTTCACCCCTCCACTTT.